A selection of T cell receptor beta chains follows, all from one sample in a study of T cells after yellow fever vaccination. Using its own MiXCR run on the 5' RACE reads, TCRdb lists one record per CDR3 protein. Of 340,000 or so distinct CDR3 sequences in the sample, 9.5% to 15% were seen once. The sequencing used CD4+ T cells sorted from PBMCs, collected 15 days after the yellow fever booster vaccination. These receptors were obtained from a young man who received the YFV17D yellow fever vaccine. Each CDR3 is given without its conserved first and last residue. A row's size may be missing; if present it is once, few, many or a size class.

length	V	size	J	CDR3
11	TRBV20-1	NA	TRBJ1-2	SARPTDNYGYT
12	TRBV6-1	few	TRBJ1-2	ASIKDIFNYGYT
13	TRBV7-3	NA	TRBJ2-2	ASSFLAGNTGELF
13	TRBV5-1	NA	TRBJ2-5	ASSLYQQSQETQY
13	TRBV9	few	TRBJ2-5	ASSPMGGPVETQY
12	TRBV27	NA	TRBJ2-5	ASSTLTGSETQY
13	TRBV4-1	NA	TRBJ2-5	ASSQSVVDQETQY
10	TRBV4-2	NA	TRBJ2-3	ASSQTRRTQY
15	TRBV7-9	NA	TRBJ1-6	ASSLDLGGDYNSPLH
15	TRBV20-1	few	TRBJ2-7	SARDPAYRGSSYEQY
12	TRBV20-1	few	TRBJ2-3	SAESGGDTDTQY
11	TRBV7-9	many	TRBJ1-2	ASSQTGNYGYT
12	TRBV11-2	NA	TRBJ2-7	ASSRQGGLDEQY
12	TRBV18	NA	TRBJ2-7	ASSIGTVTNEQY
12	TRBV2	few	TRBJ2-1	ASSAVTSYNEQF
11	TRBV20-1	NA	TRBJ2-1	SALSFRNNEQF
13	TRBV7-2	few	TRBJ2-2	ASSFSGMNTGELF
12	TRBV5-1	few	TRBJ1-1	ASSLDRVATEAF
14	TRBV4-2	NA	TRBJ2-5	ASSPGRTAYQGTLY
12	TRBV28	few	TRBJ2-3	ASWTSGAPDTQY
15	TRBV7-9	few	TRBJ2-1	ASSLARVNRGYNEQF
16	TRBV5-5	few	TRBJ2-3	ASSLAPNAGGRPDTQY
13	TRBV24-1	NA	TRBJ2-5	ATSVPGQGYETQY
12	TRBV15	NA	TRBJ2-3	ATRPGGQTDTQY
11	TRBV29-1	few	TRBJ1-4	SVARGTNEKLF
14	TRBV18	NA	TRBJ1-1	ASSPSYQGGLGEAF
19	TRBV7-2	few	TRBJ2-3	ASSLALGRRGGPQNTDTQY
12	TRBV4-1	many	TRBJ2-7	ASSHPGQGVEQY
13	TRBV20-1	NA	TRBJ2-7	SAVTPSGGTDEQY
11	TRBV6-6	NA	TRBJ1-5	ASSSQANQPQH
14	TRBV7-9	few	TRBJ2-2	ASSSLAGGPTGELF
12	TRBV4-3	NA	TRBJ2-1	ASSFGTRENEQF
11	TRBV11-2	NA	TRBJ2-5	ASRNRGRETQY
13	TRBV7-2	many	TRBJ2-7	ASSLDSGGNYEQY
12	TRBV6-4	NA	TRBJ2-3	ASSATTSTDTQY
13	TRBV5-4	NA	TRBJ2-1	ASSLGGTGGNEQF
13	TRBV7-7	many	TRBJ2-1	ASSLGAGPAYEQF
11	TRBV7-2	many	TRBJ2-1	ASSRTSGNEQF
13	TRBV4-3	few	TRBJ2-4	ASSQVSGPGNIQY
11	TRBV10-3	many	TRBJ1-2	ASGTGENYGYT
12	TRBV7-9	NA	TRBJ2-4	ASSHGGRKNIQY
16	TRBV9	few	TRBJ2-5	ASSVASRGGPGGETQY
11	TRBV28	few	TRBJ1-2	ASTVTGGYGYT
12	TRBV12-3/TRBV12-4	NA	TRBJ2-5	ASSLAGAMETQY
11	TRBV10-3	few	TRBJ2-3	ATAGGVTDTQY